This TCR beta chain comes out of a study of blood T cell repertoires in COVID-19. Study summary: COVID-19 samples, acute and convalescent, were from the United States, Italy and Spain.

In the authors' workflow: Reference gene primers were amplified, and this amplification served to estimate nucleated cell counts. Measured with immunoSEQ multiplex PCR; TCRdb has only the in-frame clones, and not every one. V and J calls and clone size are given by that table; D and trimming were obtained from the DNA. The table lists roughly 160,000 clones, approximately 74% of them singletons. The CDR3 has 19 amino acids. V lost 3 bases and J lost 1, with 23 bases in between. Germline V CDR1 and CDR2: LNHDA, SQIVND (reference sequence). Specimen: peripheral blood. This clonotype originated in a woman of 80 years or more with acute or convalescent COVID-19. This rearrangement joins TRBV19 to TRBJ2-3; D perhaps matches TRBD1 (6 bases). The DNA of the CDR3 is TGTGCCAGTAGTATCAGCCAGGGGTGGGACGGAAGCCGCACAGATACGCAGTATTTT. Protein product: CASSISQGWDGSRTDTQYF. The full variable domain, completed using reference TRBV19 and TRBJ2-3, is DGGITQSPKYLFRKEGQNVTLSCEQNLNHDAMYWYRQDPGQGLRLIYYSQIVNDFQKGDIAEGYSVSREKKESFPLTVTSAQKNPTAFYLCASSISQGWDGSRTDTQYFGPGTRLTVL.